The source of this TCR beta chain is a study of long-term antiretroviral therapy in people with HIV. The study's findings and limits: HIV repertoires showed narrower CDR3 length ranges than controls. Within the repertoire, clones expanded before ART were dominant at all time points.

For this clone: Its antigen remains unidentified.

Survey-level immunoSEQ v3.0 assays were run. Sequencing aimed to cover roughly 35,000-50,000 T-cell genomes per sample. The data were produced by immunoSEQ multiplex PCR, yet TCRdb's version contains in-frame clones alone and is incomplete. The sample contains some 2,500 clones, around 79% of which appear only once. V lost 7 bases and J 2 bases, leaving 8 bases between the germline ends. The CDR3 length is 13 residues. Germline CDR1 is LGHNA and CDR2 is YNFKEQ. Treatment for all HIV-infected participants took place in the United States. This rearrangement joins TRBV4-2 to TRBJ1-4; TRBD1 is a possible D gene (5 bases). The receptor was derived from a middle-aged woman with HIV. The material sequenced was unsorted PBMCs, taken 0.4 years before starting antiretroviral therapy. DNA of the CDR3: TGTGCCAGCAAGGGGATGACTAATGAAAAACTGTTTTTT. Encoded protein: CASKGMTNEKLFF.